Listed below are T cell receptor beta chains from one sample, sequenced in a study of sequential checkpoint blockade in melanoma. Data came from immunoSEQ multiplex PCR; TCRdb stores just in-frame clones and leaves some out. The table has 7,000 or so clones, about 84% seen once. The sequences come from CD8+ T cells sorted from blood (inferred from file names), collected from a patient given nivolumab and ipilimumab in sequence. The receptors were gathered from a human donor with melanoma. Both conserved end residues are part of each CDR3. The order of the fields is clone size, J gene, V gene, D gene, CDR3 protein, CDR3 DNA. D genes are given only for firm matches. Expanded clones get a size class; other rows say once, few or many, or leave the size out.

. TRBJ1-1 TRBV19 . CFYVRNTEAFF TGTTTTTACGTGAGGAACACTGAAGCTTTCTTT
medium-sized TRBJ2-5 TRBV7-9 TRBD2 CASSRPGLAGPETQYF TGTGCCAGCAGCCGACCGGGACTAGCGGGCCCAGAGACCCAGTACTTC
. TRBJ2-7 TRBV4-1 . CASSQGTGRYEQYF TGTGCCAGCAGCCAAGGTACAGGGCGGTACGAGCAGTACTTC
. TRBJ2-1 TRBV19 TRBD2 CATASGGLYNEQFF TGTGCCACCGCTAGCGGGGGACTTTACAATGAGCAGTTCTTC
. TRBJ1-3 TRBV4-1 . CASSHLWRETGNTIYF TGCGCCAGCAGCCACCTCTGGCGGGAGACTGGAAACACCATATATTTT
. TRBJ1-5 TRBV5-6 . CASSLGYGSNQPQHF TGTGCCAGCAGCTTGGGGTACGGTAGCAATCAGCCCCAGCATTTT
. TRBJ2-7 TRBV6-5 TRBD2 CASSTLAGGDYEQYF TGTGCCAGCAGTACTCTAGCGGGAGGGGACTACGAGCAGTACTTC
. TRBJ2-7 TRBV7-9 . CASSTNGHEQYF TGTGCCAGCAGTACTAACGGCCACGAGCAGTACTTC
. TRBJ1-2 TRBV5-1 . CASSSTQDSSTYGYTF TGCGCCAGCAGCTCTACCCAGGACAGCAGCACCTATGGCTACACCTTC
medium-sized TRBJ2-2 TRBV5-1 . CASSDSTGNTGELFF TGCGCCAGCAGCGACTCGACGGGAAACACCGGGGAGCTGTTTTTT
. TRBJ2-2 TRBV19 . CASTPAHGADTGELFF TGTGCCAGTACCCCGGCTCATGGGGCGGACACCGGGGAGCTGTTTTTT
. TRBJ2-7 TRBV28 . CASSLLPNRGRYF TGTGCCAGCAGTTTATTACCCAATAGGGGGAGGTACTTC
. TRBJ2-7 TRBV7-2 TRBD2 CASRSLAGSYEQYF TGTGCCAGCAGGTCACTAGCGGGATCCTACGAGCAGTACTTC
. TRBJ1-2 TRBV4-1 TRBD1 CASSPTDRAVYGYTF TGCGCCAGCAGCCCTACTGACAGGGCCGTCTATGGCTACACCTTC
few TRBJ2-5 TRBV5-1 TRBD1 CASSPDVGQGETQYF TGCGCCAGCAGCCCGGATGTCGGACAGGGAGAGACCCAGTACTTC
. TRBJ2-7 TRBV19 . CASSPRTVYEQYF TGTGCCAGTAGTCCACGTACAGTTTACGAGCAGTACTTC
. TRBJ2-1 TRBV7-9 . CASSLVVLQGTAEQFF TGTGCCAGCAGCTTAGTGGTCCTACAGGGTACGGCTGAGCAGTTCTTC
. TRBJ1-4 TRBV5-1 . CASKDRTDSNEKLFF TGCGCCAGCAAGGATCGGACAGATTCTAATGAAAAACTGTTTTTT
. TRBJ1-2 TRBV11-2 . CASSPGRGTYGYTF TGTGCCAGCAGTCCCGGGCGGGGAACCTATGGCTACACCTTC
. TRBJ2-3 TRBV21-1 . CASIGAGGIAGCTDTQYF TGTGCCAGCATAGGGGCAGGGGGTATAGCGGGATGCACAGATACGCAGTATTTT
few TRBJ2-7 TRBV7-3 . CASSLGASSREQYF TGTGCCAGCAGCCTGGGCGCCTCGAGTCGGGAGCAGTACTTC
. TRBJ2-6 TRBV5-8 . CASSTPESSGANVLTF TGTGCCAGCAGCACTCCCGAATCCTCTGGGGCCAACGTCCTGACTTTC
. TRBJ2-7 TRBV5-8 . CASSLSGAPHEQYF TGTGCCAGCAGCTTGTCAGGGGCGCCCCACGAGCAGTACTTC
. TRBJ2-1 TRBV14 TRBD2 CASRLSGRLNEQFF TGTGCCAGCAGACTTAGCGGGAGGCTCAATGAGCAGTTCTTC
. TRBJ2-7 TRBV7-8 TRBD2 CASSLAGLSGGPFSYEQYF TGTGCCAGCAGCTTAGCGGGACTATCGGGAGGGCCGTTCTCCTACGAGCAGTACTTC
once TRBJ2-3 TRBV7-2 . CASRLTDTQYF TGTGCCAGCAGGCTAACAGATACGCAGTATTTT
. TRBJ1-2 TRBV5-6 TRBD1 CASSLGDRGDGYTF TGTGCCAGCAGCTTAGGGGACAGGGGAGATGGCTACACCTTC
. TRBJ2-3 TRBV28 TRBD1 CASRPGQGDTDTQYF TGTGCCAGCAGGCCGGGACAGGGGGACACAGATACGCAGTATTTT
. TRBJ2-5 TRBV30 TRBD2 CAWSGWGGGNQETQYF TGTGCCTGGAGTGGCTGGGGGGGAGGTAACCAAGAGACCCAGTACTTC
. TRBJ2-7 TRBV5-1 . CASSDADYEQYF TGCGCCAGCAGCGACGCGGACTACGAGCAGTACTTC
. TRBJ2-4 TRBV5-4 . CASSLGGWGNIQYF TGTGCCAGCAGCTTGGGGGGCTGGGGAAACATTCAGTACTTC